This T cell receptor (beta chain) was profiled in a study of cytomegalovirus exposure and HLA in healthy donors. Findings and caveats of the study: The authors later linked a missense DCLRE1C variant to TCR beta V- and J-gene trimming. Later on, an analysis found that several of the most significant clusters appeared to be linked to common viral pathogens, which included parvovirus B19. Some TCR beta chains (more than 150 of them) were listed as cytomegalovirus-associated.

Remarks on this clone: Its antigen remains unidentified.

PCR involved 60 Vbeta and 13 Jbeta primers. Produced via immunoSEQ multiplex PCR; TCRdb's table is partial and in-frame only. The sample yields 150,000 to 200,000 clones, about 59% seen once. The ends lost 3 bases at V and 1 base at J; junction bases unmatched: 4. There are 16 residues in the CDR3. Germline CDR1 and CDR2: MDHEN and SYDVKM. What was sequenced was PBMCs. The receptor's source is a man aged 35-49 years in good health and CMV-seronegative. The chain links TRBV28 to TRBJ2-7; 12 bases are shared with TRBD2. CDR3 coding DNA: TGTGCCAGCAGTTTCCGGGGGACTAGCGGGTCCTACGAGCAGTACTTC. Protein sequence: CASSFRGTSGSYEQYF.